This T cell receptor (beta chain) derives from a study of blood T cell repertoires in COVID-19. In the original analysis: Amplification of reference gene primers was used by the study to estimate nucleated cell counts. The data were produced by immunoSEQ multiplex PCR, yet TCRdb's version contains in-frame clones alone and is incomplete. From that table come the V and J calls and clone size; the DNA was used to work out D and trimming. The sample comprises 150,000 to 250,000 clones, 87% of which are singletons, and 2% to 2.5% rests with the top ten. This CDR3 has 14 residues. In germline, CDR1 is SGHTA, CDR2 FQGNSA. The V gene lost 5 bases and the J gene lost 7 bases, with 15 bases spanning the gap. Among Cohort 3 donors, those recovered had two negative PCRs, clearance, or symptom resolution.

The receptor's source is a woman in her 30s who had recovered from COVID-19. The sample consisted of PBMCs or T cells enriched from blood (not recorded which). The chain employs TRBV7-2 and TRBJ1-5; D perhaps matches TRBD1 (6 bases). As DNA, the CDR3 is TGTGCCAGCAGCGTGCCAGGGGAGGGGCAGCCCCAGCATTTT. Amino acids: CASSVPGEGQPQHF.